A selection of T cell receptor beta chains follows, all from one sample in a study of PD-L1 blockade in urothelial cancer. Profiled with immunoSEQ multiplex PCR; TCRdb holds only in-frame clones, not every one. This sample carries tens of thousands of clones, 81% of them seen once, and the ten largest clones take approximately 2.7%. The starting material was PBMCs, obtained around atezolizumab (anti-PD-L1) treatment. All receptors derive from a man between 65 and 80 years old with urothelial cancer. The CDR3 runs from the conserved cysteine through the conserved F or W. D genes are given only for firm matches. Clone size is stated in some rows and not others, as once, few, many or a class when expanded.

j_call v_call clone_size d_call cdr3_aa cdr3_nt
TRBJ1-4 TRBV28 NA TRBD1 CASSSTGGTTNEKLFF TGTGCCAGCAGCTCCACAGGGGGCACGACTAATGAAAAACTGTTTTTT
TRBJ1-1 TRBV19 NA NA CASSMNRDAEAFF TGTGCCAGTAGTATGAACAGGGATGCTGAAGCTTTCTTT
TRBJ1-2 TRBV5-1 once TRBD1 CASSWGQGPLSAYTF TGCGCCAGCAGCTGGGGACAGGGGCCCCTTAGTGCCTACACCTTC
TRBJ1-1 TRBV6-5 NA NA CASSYEGGTEAFF TGTGCCAGCAGTTACGAGGGAGGCACTGAAGCTTTCTTT
TRBJ2-2 TRBV29-1 NA NA CSGGTSFSGELFF TGCAGCGGCGGTACTAGCTTCTCCGGGGAGCTGTTTTTT
TRBJ1-2 TRBV7-2 few NA CASRWGDKYGDYTF TGTGCCAGCCGCTGGGGGGATAAATATGGTGACTACACCTTC
TRBJ2-5 TRBV6-5 once TRBD1 CASSYSGQGAQYF TGTGCCAGCAGTTACTCGGGACAGGGAGCCCAGTACTTC
TRBJ1-6 TRBV28 NA NA CGTRDNNSPLHF TGCGGGACGCGTGATAATAATTCACCCCTCCACTTT
TRBJ2-1 TRBV5-4 NA TRBD2 CASSRTSGRNEQFF TGTGCCAGCAGCCGGACTAGCGGGAGGAATGAGCAGTTCTTC
TRBJ2-5 TRBV4-1 NA TRBD2 CASSPRLAGGQETQYF TGCGCCAGCAGCCCGCGACTAGCGGGAGGACAAGAGACCCAGTACTTC
TRBJ1-1 TRBV6-6 NA NA CASRGSGGDTEAFF TGTGCCAGCAGGGGGTCTGGGGGGGACACTGAAGCTTTCTTT
TRBJ2-7 TRBV11-2 NA TRBD1 CASSHRDRGYEQYF TGTGCCAGCAGTCACCGGGACAGGGGATACGAGCAGTACTTC
TRBJ1-4 TRBV29-1 NA TRBD1 CSVKYISGTGGRLFF TGCAGCGTTAAATACATTTCCGGGACAGGGGGACGGCTGTTTTTT
TRBJ2-3 TRBV28 NA TRBD2 CASTPGGSELGDTQYF TGTGCCAGCACTCCGGGAGGTTCCGAGTTAGGAGATACGCAGTATTTT
TRBJ2-1 TRBV28 once TRBD1 CACRDRTVNEQFF TGTGCCTGCCGGGACAGGACGGTCAATGAGCAGTTCTTC
TRBJ1-1 TRBV25-1 NA TRBD1 CASSGGTAYTEAFF TGTGCCAGCAGTGGGGGGACAGCCTACACTGAAGCTTTCTTT
TRBJ2-7 TRBV11-3 NA NA CASSFLADFSYEQYF TGTGCCAGCAGCTTTTTGGCGGACTTCTCCTACGAGCAGTACTTC
TRBJ1-1 TRBV12-5 NA NA CASGVRRNTEAFF TGTGCTAGTGGAGTCCGGAGGAACACTGAAGCTTTCTTT
TRBJ1-5 TRBV6-1 NA TRBD1 CASRGQFYSNQPQHF TGTGCCAGCAGGGGACAGTTTTATAGCAATCAGCCCCAGCATTTT
TRBJ2-1 TRBV18 NA NA CASSELVYNEQFF TGTGCCAGCTCAGAACTGGTGTACAATGAGCAGTTCTTC
TRBJ1-2 TRBV11-1 NA TRBD1 CASSSPTGGAYGYTF TGTGCCAGCAGCTCGCCTACAGGGGGCGCCTATGGCTACACCTTC
TRBJ2-7 TRBV4-3 NA NA CASSQERASGSYEQYF TGCGCCAGCAGCCAAGAAAGAGCGTCGGGGAGTTACGAGCAGTACTTC
TRBJ2-7 TRBV14 NA TRBD2 CASSPGLAGVLSSYEQYF TGTGCCAGCAGCCCGGGACTAGCGGGAGTTCTTAGCTCCTACGAGCAGTACTTC
TRBJ2-7 TRBV7-6 NA NA CASSRDITMGYEQYF TGTGCCAGCAGCCGAGACATAACAATGGGCTACGAGCAGTACTTC
TRBJ1-1 TRBV27 NA TRBD1 CASSLRPQGPTNTEAFF TGTGCCAGCAGTTTGAGGCCACAGGGGCCGACGAACACTGAAGCTTTCTTT
TRBJ2-5 TRBV19 NA TRBD2 CASSITAGAFAETQYF TGTGCCAGTAGTATAACAGCGGGGGCCTTTGCAGAGACCCAGTACTTC
TRBJ2-1 TRBV7-9 NA TRBD2 CASSPTSGHPNEQFF TGTGCCAGCAGCCCGACTAGCGGCCACCCAAATGAGCAGTTCTTC
TRBJ1-2 TRBV7-9 NA NA CASSLAGRGYGYTF TGTGCCAGCAGCTTAGCGGGCAGGGGCTATGGCTACACCTTC
TRBJ2-6 TRBV5-1 NA NA CASALGASGANVLTF TGCGCCAGCGCGCTGGGGGCATCTGGGGCCAACGTCCTGACTTTC
TRBJ1-1 TRBV10-1 NA TRBD1 CASSGQGNTEAFF TGCGCCAGCTCGGGACAGGGAAACACTGAAGCTTTCTTT
TRBJ2-1 TRBV4-3 NA TRBD2 CASSQETALAGTYNEQFF TGCGCCAGCAGCCAAGAAACCGCTTTAGCGGGGACCTACAATGAGCAGTTCTTC
TRBJ2-7 TRBV5-1 NA TRBD2 CASSFRLAGGSPHSYEQYF TGCGCCAGCAGCTTTCGACTAGCGGGAGGCTCCCCCCACTCCTACGAGCAGTACTTC
TRBJ1-2 TRBV7-2 NA NA CASSTSQGFYGYTF TGTGCCAGCAGCACATCACAGGGTTTCTATGGCTACACCTTC
TRBJ2-5 TRBV11-2 once TRBD1 CASSLDRVGETQYF TGTGCCAGCAGCCTCGACAGGGTAGGAGAGACCCAGTACTTC
TRBJ2-3 TRBV11-2 once TRBD1 CASSGTGADTQYF TGTGCCAGCAGCGGTACAGGGGCAGATACGCAGTATTTT
TRBJ2-1 TRBV28 NA TRBD2 CASMGREASVNEQFF TGTGCCAGCATGGGGCGGGAGGCCAGCGTTAATGAGCAGTTCTTC
TRBJ2-5 TRBV6-4 NA NA CASSPETQYF TGTGCCAGCAGCCCGGAGACCCAGTACTTC
TRBJ2-7 TRBV6-6 NA NA CASKPPPGNTYEQYF TGTGCCAGCAAGCCCCCCCCGGGGAATACCTACGAGCAGTACTTC
TRBJ2-1 TRBV2 NA NA CASSEETDNEQFF TGTGCCAGCAGTGAAGAGACAGACAATGAGCAGTTCTTC
TRBJ1-2 TRBV15 NA TRBD1 CATSWDRGNGYTF TGTGCCACCAGCTGGGACAGGGGGAATGGCTACACCTTC
TRBJ2-1 TRBV4-2 NA NA CASSHLDRGSYNEQFF TGTGCCAGCAGCCACTTGGACAGAGGCTCCTACAATGAGCAGTTCTTC
TRBJ1-3 TRBV6-5 NA NA CASRDGDSGNTIYF TGTGCCAGCAGGGACGGGGACTCTGGAAACACCATATATTTT
TRBJ1-5 TRBV11-2 NA NA CASSSGTRNQPQHF TGTGCCAGCAGCTCCGGGACAAGAAATCAGCCCCAGCATTTT
TRBJ2-7 TRBV29-1 NA NA CSVVLLGYEQYF TGCAGCGTTGTTTTACTAGGCTACGAGCAGTACTTC
TRBJ1-2 TRBV7-6 NA TRBD1 CASSSATAGTVHGYTF TGTGCCAGCAGCTCAGCAACTGCCGGGACAGTCCATGGCTACACCTTC
TRBJ2-1 TRBV4-3 NA TRBD2 CASSQDPAGALGNEQFF TGCGCCAGCAGCCAAGATCCAGCGGGAGCACTCGGCAATGAGCAGTTCTTC
TRBJ2-1 TRBV14 NA TRBD2 CASSQYRSRGVYNEQFF TGTGCCAGCAGCCAATATAGGTCGCGGGGGGTTTACAATGAGCAGTTCTTC
TRBJ2-5 TRBV28 NA NA CASRPTGSGKTQYF TGTGCCAGCAGACCAACAGGGTCGGGAAAGACCCAGTACTTC
TRBJ2-5 TRBV14 NA NA CASSQSLGRQTQYF TGTGCCAGCAGCCAATCCCTTGGGCGCCAGACCCAGTACTTC